This T cell receptor (beta chain) came from a study of blood T cell repertoires in COVID-19. TCRdb's table, derived via immunoSEQ multiplex PCR, lists solely in-frame clones and lacks some. The sample consists of around 120,000 clones, around 81% of them appearing once. Germline assignment: CDR1 DFQATT and CDR2 SNEGSKA (reference sequence). CDR3 size: 16 residues. Trimming cost V 3 bases and J 3 bases; bases outside gene matches: 13. The sample consisted of peripheral blood. This clonotype was obtained from a man in his 70s with acute or convalescent COVID-19. The V gene is TRBV20-1, the J gene TRBJ2-5, with 7 bases that match TRBD1. CDR3: CSASFSGTVIEETQYF. CDR3 DNA: TGCAGTGCTAGTTTTTCTGGGACAGTCATTGAAGAGACCCAGTACTTC.